This TCR beta chain was retrieved from a study of T cells after yellow fever vaccination. In TCRdb, the 5' RACE reads were re-called with MiXCR into one record per CDR3 protein. In the table there are 160,000 or so distinct CDR3 sequences, 6.5% to 8.5% of which are singletons. In this sample, this clonotype turned up a few times. The CDR3 extends over 14 amino acids. Losses at the gene ends were 8 bases for V and 7 bases for J; bases not matched to a gene: 10. CDR1 and CDR2 (germline): MDHEN, SYDVKM. The chain has TRBV28 and TRBJ1-5, with 8 bases matching TRBD1. Sequenced material: CD4+ T cells sorted from PBMCs, taken 5 to 6 days after the first yellow fever vaccination. This clonotype was obtained from a man aged 18 to 29 who received the YFV17D yellow fever vaccine. The DNA of the CDR3 is TGTGCCAGCGGAGGGGGACAGGCCGCCCAGCCCCAGCATTTT. Protein product: CASGGGQAAQPQHF.